This entry describes one TCR beta chain. The target antigen is unknown. Assay used: immunoSEQ multiplex PCR; TCRdb lists only in-frame clones, some missing. The sample includes over 50,000 clones, 65% to 85% seen only once; the top ten take roughly 3.9%. The CDR3 runs 13 residues. Germline V gives CDR1 MDHEN, CDR2 SYDVKM. Trimming took 2 bases from V and 11 from J, leaving 13 bases between them. The data were obtained in a study of OX40 agonist ivuxolimab in advanced cancers. Regarding the study as a whole: The investigators did not determine what antigen specificity the expanded peripheral T cells had.

The chain carries TRBV28 and TRBJ2-4, with D possibly being TRBD2 (5 bases). The clonotype was recovered from an adult with an advanced solid tumor such as melanoma, head and neck, liver or kidney cancer. The sample was CD4+ or CD8+ T cells sorted from blood, taken in a trial of the OX40 agonist ivuxolimab. In nucleotides, the CDR3 is TGTGCCAGCAGTTTAAACTCTCCAGCGGTTCAGTACTTC. Translation: CASSLNSPAVQYF. The full variable domain, with the rest looked up from reference TRBV28 and TRBJ2-4, is DVKVTQSSRYLVKRTGEKVFLECVQDMDHENMFWYRQDPGLGLRLIYFSYDVKMKEKGDIPEGYSVSREKKERFSLILESASTNQTSMYLCASSLNSPAVQYFGAGTRLSVL.